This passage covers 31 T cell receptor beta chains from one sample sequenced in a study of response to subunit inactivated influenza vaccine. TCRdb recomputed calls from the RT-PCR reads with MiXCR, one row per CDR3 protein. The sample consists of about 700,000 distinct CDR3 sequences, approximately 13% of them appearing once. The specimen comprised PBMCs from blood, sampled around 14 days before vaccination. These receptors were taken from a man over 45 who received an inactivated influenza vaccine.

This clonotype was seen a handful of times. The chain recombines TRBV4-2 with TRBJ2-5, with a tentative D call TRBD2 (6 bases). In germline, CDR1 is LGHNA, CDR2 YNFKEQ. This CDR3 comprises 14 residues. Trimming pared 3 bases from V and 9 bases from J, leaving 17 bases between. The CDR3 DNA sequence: TGTGCCAGCAGCCAGAGGACTACTCCGGTTGCCCAGTACTTC. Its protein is CASSQRTTPVAQYF.

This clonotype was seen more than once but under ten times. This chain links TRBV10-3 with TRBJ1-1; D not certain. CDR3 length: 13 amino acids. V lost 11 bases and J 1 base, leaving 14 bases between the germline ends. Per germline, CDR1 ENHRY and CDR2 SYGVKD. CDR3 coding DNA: TGTGCCGTCAATGGAGGGCAGAACACTGAAGCTTTCTTT. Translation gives CAVNGGQNTEAFF.

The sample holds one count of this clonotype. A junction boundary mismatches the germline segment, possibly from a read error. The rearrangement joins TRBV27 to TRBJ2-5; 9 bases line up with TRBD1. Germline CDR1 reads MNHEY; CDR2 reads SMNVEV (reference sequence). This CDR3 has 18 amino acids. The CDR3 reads CAISLSQGAGTFQETQYF. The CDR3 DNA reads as TGTGCCATCAGTTTATCACAGGGGGCTGGTACATTCCAAGAGACCCAGTACTTC.

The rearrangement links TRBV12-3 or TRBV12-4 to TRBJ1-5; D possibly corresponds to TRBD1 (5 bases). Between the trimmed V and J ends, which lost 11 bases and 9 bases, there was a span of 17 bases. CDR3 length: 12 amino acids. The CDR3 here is CALGYYQGPQHF. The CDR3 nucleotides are TGTGCCCTCGGGTACTATCAGGGGCCCCAGCATTTT.

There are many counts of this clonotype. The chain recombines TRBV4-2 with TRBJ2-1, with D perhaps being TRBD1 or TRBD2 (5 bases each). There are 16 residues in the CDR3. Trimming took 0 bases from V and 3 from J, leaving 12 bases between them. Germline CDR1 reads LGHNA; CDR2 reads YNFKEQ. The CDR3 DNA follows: TGTGCCAGCAGCCAAGAACAGGAGGCCTACTACAATGAGCAGTTCTTC. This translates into CASSQEQEAYYNEQFF.

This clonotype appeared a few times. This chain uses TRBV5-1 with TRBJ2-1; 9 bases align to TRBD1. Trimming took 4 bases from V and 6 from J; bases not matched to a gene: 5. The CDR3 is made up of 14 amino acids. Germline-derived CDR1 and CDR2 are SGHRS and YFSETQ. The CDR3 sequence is CASSNPGQGNEQFF. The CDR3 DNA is TGCGCCAGCAGCAACCCGGGACAGGGCAATGAGCAGTTCTTC.

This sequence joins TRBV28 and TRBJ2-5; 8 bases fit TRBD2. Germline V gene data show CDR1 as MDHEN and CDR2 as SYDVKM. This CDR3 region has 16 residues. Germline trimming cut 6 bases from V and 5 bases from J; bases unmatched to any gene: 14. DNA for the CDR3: TGTGCCAGCAGATACTCCGGGACTAGACGGGGGGAGACCCAGTACTTC. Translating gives CASRYSGTRRGETQYF. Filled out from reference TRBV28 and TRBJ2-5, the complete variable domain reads DVKVTQSSRYLVKRTGEKVFLECVQDMDHENMFWYRQDPGLGLRLIYFSYDVKMKEKGDIPEGYSVSREKKERFSLILESASTNQTSMYLCASRYSGTRRGETQYFGPGTRLLVL.

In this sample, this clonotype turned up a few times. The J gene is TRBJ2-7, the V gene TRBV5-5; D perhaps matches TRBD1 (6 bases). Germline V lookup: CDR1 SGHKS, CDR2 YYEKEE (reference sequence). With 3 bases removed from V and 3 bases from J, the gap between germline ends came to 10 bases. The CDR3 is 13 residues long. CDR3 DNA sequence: TGTGCCAGCAGCTGGGACACGAACTACGAGCAGTACTTC. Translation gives CASSWDTNYEQYF.

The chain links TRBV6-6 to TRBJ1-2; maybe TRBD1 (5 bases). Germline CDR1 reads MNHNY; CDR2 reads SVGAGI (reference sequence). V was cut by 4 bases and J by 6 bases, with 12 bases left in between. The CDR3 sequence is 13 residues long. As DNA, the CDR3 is TGTGCCAGCAGTTTGGGACTATCAGATGGCTACACCTTC. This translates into CASSLGLSDGYTF.

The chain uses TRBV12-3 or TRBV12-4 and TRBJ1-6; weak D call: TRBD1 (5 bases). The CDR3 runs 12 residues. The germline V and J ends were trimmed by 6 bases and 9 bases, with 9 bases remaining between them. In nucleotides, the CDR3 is TGTGCCAGCAGCACCGGGGGTTCACCCCTCCACTTT. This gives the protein CASSTGGSPLHF.

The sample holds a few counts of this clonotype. The CDR3 coding sequence is TGCAGTGCTAGAGATCCCAACAGGGCGGGCTATGGCTACACCTTC. As protein: CSARDPNRAGYGYTF. The V call is TRBV20-1, the J call TRBJ1-2, with a tentative D call TRBD1 (6 bases). The CDR3 length is 15 residues. The V end lost 0 bases, the J end lost 4 bases, and 15 bases lay between the germline ends. The germline CDR1 and CDR2 sequences are DFQATT and SNEGSKA (reference sequence).

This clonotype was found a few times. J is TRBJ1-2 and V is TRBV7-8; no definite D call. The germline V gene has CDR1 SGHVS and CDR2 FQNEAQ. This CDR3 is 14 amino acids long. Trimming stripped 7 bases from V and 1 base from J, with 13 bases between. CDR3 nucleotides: TGTGCCAGCATCCCTCTTCTGAGTAACTATGGCTACACCTTC. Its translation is CASIPLLSNYGYTF.

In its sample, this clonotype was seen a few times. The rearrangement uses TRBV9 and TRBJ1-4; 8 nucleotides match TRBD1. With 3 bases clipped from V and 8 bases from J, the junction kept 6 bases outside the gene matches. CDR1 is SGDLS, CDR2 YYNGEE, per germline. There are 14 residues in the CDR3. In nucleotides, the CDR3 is TGTGCCAGCAGCGCCAGACAGGGGAGCGAAAAACTGTTTTTT. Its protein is CASSARQGSEKLFF.

CDR3 DNA: TGTGCCAGCAGCTTAGCCAGGGCGGGTCAGCCCCAGCATTTT. Its translation is CASSLARAGQPQHF. This chain uses TRBV7-8 with TRBJ1-5; TRBD1 is a possible D gene (5 bases). This CDR3 has 14 residues. V dropped 0 bases and J dropped 6 bases, with 9 bases sitting between them. Germline assignment: CDR1 SGHVS and CDR2 FQNEAQ.

Written as DNA, the CDR3 is TGTGCCAGCAGCTTAGATCATTGGGGGGCCTCCGGGGAGCTGTTTTTT. Residues: CASSLDHWGASGELFF. The J gene is TRBJ2-2, the V gene TRBV11-2; possibly TRBD1 or TRBD2 for D (6 bases each). V gave up 0 bases and J gave up 6 bases, with 14 bases separating them. Germline V gene lookup returns CDR1 SGHAT and CDR2 FQNNGV. This CDR3 has 16 residues.

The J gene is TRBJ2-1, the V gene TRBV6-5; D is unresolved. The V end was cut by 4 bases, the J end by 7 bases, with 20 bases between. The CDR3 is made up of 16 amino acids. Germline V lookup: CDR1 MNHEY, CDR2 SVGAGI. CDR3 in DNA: TGTGCCAGCAGTTTTTTTTCTCCTTACAAAGGGAATGAGCAGTTCTTC. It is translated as CASSFFSPYKGNEQFF.

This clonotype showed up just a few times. The CDR3 nucleotides are TGTGCCAGCAGTTCGCGCAGGTCTGAGCAGTTCTTC. Its protein product is CASSSRRSEQFF. The rearrangement uses TRBV12-3 or TRBV12-4 and TRBJ2-1; D is ambiguous. With 4 bases removed from V and 9 bases from J, the gap between germline ends came to 10 bases. The CDR3 is 12 residues long.

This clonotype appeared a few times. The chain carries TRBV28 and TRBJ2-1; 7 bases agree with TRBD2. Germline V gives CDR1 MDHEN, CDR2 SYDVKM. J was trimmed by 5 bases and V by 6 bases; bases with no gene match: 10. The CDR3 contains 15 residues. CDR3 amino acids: CASSPVWAGDNEQFF. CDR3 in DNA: TGTGCCAGCAGCCCCGTCTGGGCGGGAGACAATGAGCAGTTCTTC.

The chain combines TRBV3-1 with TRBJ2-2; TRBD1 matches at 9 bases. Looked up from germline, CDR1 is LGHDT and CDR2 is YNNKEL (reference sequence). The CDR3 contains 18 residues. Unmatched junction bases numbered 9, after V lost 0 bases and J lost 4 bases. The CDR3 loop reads CASSQDAVGTGPTGELFF. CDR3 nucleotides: TGTGCCAGCAGCCAAGATGCCGTCGGGACAGGGCCCACCGGGGAGCTGTTTTTT.

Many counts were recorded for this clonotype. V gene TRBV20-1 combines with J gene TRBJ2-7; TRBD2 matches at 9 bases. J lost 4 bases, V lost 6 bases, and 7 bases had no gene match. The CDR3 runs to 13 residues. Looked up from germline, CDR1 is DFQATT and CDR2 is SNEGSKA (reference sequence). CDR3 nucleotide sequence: TGCAGTGCATATAGCGGGAGTAAGTACGAGCAGTACTTC. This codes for CSAYSGSKYEQYF.

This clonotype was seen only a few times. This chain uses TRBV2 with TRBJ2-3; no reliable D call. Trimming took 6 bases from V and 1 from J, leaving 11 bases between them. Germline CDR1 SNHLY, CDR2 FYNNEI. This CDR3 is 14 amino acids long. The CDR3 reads CASSKLLGTDTQYF. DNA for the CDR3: TGTGCCAGCAGCAAGCTGTTAGGCACAGATACGCAGTATTTT.

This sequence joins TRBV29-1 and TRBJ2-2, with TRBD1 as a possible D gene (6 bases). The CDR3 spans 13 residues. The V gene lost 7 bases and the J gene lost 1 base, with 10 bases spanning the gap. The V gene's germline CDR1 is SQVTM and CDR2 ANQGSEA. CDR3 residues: CSAWDKNTGELFF. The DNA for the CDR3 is TGCAGCGCCTGGGACAAGAACACCGGGGAGCTGTTTTTT.

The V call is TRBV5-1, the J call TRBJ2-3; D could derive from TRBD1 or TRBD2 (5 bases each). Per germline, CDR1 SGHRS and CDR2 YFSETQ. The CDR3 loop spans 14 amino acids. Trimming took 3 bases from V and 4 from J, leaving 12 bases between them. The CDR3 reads CASSSITGPDTQYF. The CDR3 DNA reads TGCGCCAGCAGCTCCATAACGGGGCCAGATACGCAGTATTTT.

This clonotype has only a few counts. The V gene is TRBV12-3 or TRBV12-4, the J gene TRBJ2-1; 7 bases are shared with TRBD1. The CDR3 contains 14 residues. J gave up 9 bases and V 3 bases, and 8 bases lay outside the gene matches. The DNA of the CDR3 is TGTGCCAGCAGTTTGGTACAGGGGTTGGGTGAGCAGTTCTTC. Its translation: CASSLVQGLGEQFF.

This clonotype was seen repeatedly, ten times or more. The chain's CDR3 is CASSLWGWESTDTQYF. DNA for the CDR3: TGTGCCAGCAGTCTGTGGGGTTGGGAATCCACAGATACGCAGTATTTT. V is TRBV12-3 or TRBV12-4 and J is TRBJ2-3; D remains unclear. V was pared by 5 bases and J by 2 bases, with 17 bases between. This CDR3 has 16 residues.

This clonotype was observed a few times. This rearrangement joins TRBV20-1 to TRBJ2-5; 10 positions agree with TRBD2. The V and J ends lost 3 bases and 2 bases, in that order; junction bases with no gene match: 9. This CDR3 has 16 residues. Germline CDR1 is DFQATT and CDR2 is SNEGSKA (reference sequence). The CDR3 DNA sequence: TGCAGTGCTAGTTCAAGCGGGAGGGTAGGGCAAGAGACCCAGTACTTC. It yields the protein CSASSSGRVGQETQYF.

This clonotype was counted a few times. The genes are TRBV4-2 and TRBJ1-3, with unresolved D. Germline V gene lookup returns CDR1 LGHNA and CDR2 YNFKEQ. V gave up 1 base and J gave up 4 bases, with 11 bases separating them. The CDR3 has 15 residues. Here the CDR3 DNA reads TGTGCCAGCAGCCAAGTGGCGGCGATGGGAAACACCATATATTTT. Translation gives CASSQVAAMGNTIYF.

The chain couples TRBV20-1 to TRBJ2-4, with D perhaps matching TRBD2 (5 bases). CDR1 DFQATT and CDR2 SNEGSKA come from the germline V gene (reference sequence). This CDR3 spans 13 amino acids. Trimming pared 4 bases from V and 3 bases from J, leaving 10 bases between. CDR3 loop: CSATGIVKNIQYF. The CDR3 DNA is TGCAGTGCTACCGGGATAGTCAAAAACATTCAGTACTTC.

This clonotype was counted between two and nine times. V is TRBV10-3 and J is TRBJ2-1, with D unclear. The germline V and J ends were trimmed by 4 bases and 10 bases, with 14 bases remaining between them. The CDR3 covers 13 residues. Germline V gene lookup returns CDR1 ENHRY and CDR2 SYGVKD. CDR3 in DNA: TGTGCCATCAGTGGGCAAAGCGCGGCCGAGCAGTTCTTC. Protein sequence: CAISGQSAAEQFF.

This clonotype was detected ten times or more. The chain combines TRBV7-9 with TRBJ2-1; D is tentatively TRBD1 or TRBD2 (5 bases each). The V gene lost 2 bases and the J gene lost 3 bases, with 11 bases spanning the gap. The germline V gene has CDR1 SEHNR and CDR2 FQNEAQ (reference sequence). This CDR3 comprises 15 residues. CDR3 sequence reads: CASSLRGGYYNEQFF. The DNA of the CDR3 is TGTGCCAGCAGCTTACGTGGGGGTTACTACAATGAGCAGTTCTTC.

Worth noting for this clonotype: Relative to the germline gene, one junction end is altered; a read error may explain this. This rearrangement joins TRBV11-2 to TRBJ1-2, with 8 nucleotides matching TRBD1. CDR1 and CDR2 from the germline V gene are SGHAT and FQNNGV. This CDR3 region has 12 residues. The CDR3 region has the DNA TGTGCCAGCAGCCTAGACAGGGGCGGCTACACCTTC. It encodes CASSLDRGGYTF.